Each of the 4 T cell receptor beta chains below was sequenced from the same sample in a study of blood T cell repertoires in COVID-19. Generated by immunoSEQ multiplex PCR, the TCRdb table keeps only in-frame clones and is missing some. The sample has about 200,000 clones; almost 85% are singletons. Input material: peripheral blood. All receptors derive from a human donor with acute or convalescent COVID-19. The donor label of this sample is uncertain.

This clone was seen a handful of times. This rearrangement joins TRBV5-4 to TRBJ2-3; 10 bases line up with TRBD2. The CDR3 extends over 15 amino acids. Losses at the gene ends were 2 bases for V and 6 bases for J; bases not matched to a gene: 6. Germline V gene sequence: CDR1 SGHNT, CDR2 YYREEE (reference sequence). CDR3 region: CASSLGAGGHDTQYF. In DNA, the CDR3 is TGTGCCAGCAGCTTAGGAGCGGGAGGGCATGATACGCAGTATTTT.

This rearrangement joins TRBV24-1 to TRBJ2-1, with D perhaps matching TRBD2 (6 bases). The CDR3 sequence is 17 residues long. V was clipped by 4 bases and J by 2 bases, with 17 bases between them. CDR1 and CDR2 from the germline V gene are KGHDR and SFDVKD. The CDR3 reads CATSDARSGPAYNEQFF. Written as DNA, the CDR3 is TGTGCCACCAGTGACGCCAGAAGCGGGCCAGCCTACAATGAGCAGTTCTTC.

The CDR3, as DNA: TGTGCCAGCAGCTTAGGTAGTACTTCCTACAATGAGCAGTTCTTC. Translating gives CASSLGSTSYNEQFF. The V and J genes are TRBV7-9 and TRBJ2-1; no clear D. The CDR3 has 15 amino acids. Trimming cost V 1 base and J 1 base, with 8 bases left between them. CDR1 and CDR2 from the germline V gene are SEHNR and FQNEAQ (reference sequence).

This clone was seen once. CDR3 DNA sequence: TGTGCCATCACTGCAGGGGAGAATCAGCCCCAGCATTTT. As protein: CAITAGENQPQHF. This chain connects TRBV10-3 to TRBJ1-5; weak D call: TRBD1 (6 bases). The CDR3 runs to 13 residues. Germline V gives CDR1 ENHRY, CDR2 SYGVKD. Trimming left V 7 bases short and J 4 bases short, with 11 bases between.